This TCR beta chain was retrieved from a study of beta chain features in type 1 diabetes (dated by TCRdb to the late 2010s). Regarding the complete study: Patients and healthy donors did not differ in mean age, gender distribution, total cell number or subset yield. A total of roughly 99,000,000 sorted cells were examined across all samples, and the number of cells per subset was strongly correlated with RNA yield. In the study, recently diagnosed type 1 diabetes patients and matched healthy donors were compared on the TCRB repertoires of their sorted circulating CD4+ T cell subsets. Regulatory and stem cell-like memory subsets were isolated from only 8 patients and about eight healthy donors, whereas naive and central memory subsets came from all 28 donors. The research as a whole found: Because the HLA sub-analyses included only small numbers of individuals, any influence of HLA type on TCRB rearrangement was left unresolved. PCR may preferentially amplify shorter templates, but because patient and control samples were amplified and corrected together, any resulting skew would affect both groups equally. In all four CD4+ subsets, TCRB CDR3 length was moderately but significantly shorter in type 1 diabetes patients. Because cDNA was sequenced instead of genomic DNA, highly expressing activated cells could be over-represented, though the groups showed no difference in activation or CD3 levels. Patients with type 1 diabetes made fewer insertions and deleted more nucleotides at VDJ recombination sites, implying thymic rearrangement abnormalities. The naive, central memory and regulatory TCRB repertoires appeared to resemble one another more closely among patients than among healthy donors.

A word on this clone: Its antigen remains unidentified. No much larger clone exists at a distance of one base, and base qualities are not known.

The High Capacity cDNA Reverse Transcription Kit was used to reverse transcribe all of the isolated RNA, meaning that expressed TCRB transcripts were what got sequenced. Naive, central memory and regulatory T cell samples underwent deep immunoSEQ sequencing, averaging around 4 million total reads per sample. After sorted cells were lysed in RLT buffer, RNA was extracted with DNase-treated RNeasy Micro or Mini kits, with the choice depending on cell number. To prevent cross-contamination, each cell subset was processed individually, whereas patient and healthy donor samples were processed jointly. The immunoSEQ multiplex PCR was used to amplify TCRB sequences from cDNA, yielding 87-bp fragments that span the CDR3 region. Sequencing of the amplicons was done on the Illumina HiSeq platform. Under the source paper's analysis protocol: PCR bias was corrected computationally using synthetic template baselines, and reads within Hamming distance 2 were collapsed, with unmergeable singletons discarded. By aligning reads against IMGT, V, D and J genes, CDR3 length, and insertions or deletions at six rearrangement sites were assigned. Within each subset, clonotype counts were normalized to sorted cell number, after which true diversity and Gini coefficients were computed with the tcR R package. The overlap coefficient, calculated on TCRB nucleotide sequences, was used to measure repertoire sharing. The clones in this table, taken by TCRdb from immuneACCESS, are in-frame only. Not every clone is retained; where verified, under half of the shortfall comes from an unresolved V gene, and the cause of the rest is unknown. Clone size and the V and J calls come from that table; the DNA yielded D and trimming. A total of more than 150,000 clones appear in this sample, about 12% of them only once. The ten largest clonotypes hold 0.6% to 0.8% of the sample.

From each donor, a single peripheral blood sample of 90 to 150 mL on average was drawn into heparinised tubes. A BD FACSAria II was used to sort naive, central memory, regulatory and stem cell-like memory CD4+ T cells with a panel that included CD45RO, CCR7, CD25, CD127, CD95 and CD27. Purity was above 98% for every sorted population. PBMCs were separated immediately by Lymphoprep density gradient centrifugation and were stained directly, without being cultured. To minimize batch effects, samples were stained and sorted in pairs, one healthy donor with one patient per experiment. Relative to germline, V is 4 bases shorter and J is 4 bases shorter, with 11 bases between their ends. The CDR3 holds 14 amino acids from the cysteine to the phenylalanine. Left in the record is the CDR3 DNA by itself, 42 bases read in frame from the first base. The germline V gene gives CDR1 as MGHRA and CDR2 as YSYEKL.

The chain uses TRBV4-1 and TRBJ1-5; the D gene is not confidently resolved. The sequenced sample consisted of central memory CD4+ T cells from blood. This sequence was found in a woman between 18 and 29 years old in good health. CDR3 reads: CASSPEGGNQPQHF. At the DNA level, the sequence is TGCGCCAGCAGCCCGGAAGGAGGAAATCAGCCCCAGCATTTT.